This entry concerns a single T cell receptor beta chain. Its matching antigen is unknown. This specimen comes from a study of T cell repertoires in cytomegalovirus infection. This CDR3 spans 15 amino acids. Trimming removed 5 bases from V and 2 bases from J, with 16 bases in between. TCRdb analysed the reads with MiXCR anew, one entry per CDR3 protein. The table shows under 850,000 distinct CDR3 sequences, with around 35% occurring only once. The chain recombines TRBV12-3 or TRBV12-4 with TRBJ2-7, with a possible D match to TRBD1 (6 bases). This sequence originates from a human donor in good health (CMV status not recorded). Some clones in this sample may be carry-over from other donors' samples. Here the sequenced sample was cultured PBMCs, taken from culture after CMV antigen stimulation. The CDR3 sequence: CASSLGHQVPYEQYF. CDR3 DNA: TGTGCCAGCAGTCTGGGACACCAAGTTCCCTACGAGCAGTACTTC.